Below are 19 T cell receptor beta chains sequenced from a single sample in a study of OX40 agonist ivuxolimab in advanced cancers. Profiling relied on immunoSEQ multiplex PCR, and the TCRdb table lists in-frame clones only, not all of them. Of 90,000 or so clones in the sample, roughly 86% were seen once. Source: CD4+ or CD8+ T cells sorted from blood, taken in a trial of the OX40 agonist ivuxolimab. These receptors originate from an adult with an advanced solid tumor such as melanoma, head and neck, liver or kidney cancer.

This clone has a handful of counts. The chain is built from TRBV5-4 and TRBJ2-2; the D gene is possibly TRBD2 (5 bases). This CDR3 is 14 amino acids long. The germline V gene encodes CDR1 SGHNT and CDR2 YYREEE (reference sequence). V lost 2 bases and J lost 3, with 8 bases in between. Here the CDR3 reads CASSFRGYTGELFF. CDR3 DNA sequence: TGTGCCAGCAGCTTCCGGGGTTACACCGGGGAGCTGTTTTTT.

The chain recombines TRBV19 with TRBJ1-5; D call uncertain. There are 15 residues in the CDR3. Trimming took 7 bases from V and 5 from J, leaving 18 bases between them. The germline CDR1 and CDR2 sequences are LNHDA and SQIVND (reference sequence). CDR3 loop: CASTAPEAGYQPQHF. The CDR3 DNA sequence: TGTGCCAGTACCGCGCCCGAGGCAGGTTATCAGCCCCAGCATTTT.

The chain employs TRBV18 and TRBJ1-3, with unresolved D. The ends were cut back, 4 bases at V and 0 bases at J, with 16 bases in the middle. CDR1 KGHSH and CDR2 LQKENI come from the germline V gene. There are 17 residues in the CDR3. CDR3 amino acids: CASSLVGMLSSGNTIYF. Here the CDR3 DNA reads TGTGCCAGCTCACTGGTGGGTATGCTCAGCTCTGGAAACACCATATATTTT.

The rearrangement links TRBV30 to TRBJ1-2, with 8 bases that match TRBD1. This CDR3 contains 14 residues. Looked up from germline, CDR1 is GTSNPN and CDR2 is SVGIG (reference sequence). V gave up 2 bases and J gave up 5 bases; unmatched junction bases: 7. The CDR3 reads CAWSLDRDLYGYTF. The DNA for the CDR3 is TGTGCCTGGAGTCTGGACAGGGATTTATATGGCTACACCTTC. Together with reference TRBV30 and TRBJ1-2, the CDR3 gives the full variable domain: SQTIHQWPATLVQPVGSPLSLECTVEGTSNPNLYWYRQAAGRGLQLLFYSVGIGQISSEVPQNLSASRPQDRQFILSSKKLLLSDSGFYLCAWSLDRDLYGYTFGSGTRLTVV.

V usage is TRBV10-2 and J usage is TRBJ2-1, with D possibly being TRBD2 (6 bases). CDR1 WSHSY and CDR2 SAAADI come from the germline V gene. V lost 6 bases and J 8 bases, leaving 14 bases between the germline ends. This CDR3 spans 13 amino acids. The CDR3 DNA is TGCGCCAGCAGAAGATATAGCGGTTATGAGCAGTTCTTC. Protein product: CASRRYSGYEQFF.

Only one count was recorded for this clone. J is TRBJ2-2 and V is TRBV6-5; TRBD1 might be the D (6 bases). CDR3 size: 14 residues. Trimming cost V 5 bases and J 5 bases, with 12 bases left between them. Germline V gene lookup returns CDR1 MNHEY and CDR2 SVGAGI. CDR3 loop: CASSRGGRTGELFF. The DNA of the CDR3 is TGTGCCAGCAGTCGTGGGGGCAGGACCGGGGAGCTGTTTTTT.

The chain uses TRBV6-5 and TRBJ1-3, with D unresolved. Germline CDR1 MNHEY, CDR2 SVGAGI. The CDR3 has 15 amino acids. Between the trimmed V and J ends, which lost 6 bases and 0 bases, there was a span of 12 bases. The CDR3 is CASSLILGSGNTIYF. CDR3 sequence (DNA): TGTGCCAGCAGCCTCATATTAGGCTCTGGAAACACCATATATTTT.

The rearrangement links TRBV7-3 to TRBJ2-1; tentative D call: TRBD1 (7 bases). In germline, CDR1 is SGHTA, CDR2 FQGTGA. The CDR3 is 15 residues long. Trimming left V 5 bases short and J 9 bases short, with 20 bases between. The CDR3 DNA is TGTGCCAGCAGCAAACAGGGGAGGTCTGACGTTGAGCAGTTCTTC. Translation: CASSKQGRSDVEQFF.

CDR3 in amino acids: CASISSGTTEAFF. In nucleotides, the CDR3 is TGTGCCAGCATATCTTCAGGTACCACTGAAGCTTTCTTT. The rearrangement joins TRBV6-5 to TRBJ1-1; D is ambiguous. The V and J ends lost 7 bases and 4 bases respectively, with 13 bases between them. The CDR3 length is 13 residues. Germline loops: CDR1 MNHEY, CDR2 SVGAGI.

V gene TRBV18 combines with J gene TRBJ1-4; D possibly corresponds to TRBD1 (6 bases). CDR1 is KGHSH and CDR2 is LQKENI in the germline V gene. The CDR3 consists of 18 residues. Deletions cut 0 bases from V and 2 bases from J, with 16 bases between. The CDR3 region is CASSPPVVGGPTNEKLFF. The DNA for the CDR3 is TGTGCCAGCTCACCACCGGTGGTGGGGGGCCCCACTAATGAAAAACTGTTTTTT.

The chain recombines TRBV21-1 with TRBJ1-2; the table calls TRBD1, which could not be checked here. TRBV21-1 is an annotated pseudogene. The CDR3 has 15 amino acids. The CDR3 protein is CASSLTTGVIYGYTF. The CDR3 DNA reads TGTGCCAGCAGCCTTACTACAGGGGTCATCTATGGCTACACCTTC.

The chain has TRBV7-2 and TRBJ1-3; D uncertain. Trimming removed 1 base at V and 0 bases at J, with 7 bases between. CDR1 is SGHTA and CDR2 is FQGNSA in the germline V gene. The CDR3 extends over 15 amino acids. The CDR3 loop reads CASSLETGSGNTIYF. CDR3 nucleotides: TGTGCCAGCAGCTTAGAAACCGGCTCTGGAAACACCATATATTTT.

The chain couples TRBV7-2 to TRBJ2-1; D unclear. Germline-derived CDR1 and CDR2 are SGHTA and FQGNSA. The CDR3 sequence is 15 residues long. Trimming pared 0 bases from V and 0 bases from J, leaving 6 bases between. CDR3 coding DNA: TGTGCCAGCAGCTTAGCACTTGGCTCCTACAATGAGCAGTTCTTC. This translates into CASSLALGSYNEQFF.

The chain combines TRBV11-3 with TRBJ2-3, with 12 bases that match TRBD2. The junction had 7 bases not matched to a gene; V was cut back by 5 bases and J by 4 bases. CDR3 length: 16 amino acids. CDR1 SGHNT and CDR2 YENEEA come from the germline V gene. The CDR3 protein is CASSPGASGRADTQYF. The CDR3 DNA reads TGTGCCAGCAGCCCTGGGGCTAGCGGGAGGGCAGATACGCAGTATTTT.

CDR3 residues: CAWSVLRGVVRRTEAFF. The CDR3 nucleotides are TGTGCCTGGAGTGTATTGAGGGGTGTGGTTCGGAGGACTGAAGCTTTCTTT. The chain joins TRBV30 to TRBJ1-1; perhaps TRBD1 as D (5 bases). The CDR3 totals 17 residues. The ends were cut back, 0 bases at V and 5 bases at J, with 22 bases in the middle. The germline V gene encodes CDR1 GTSNPN and CDR2 SVGIG (reference sequence).

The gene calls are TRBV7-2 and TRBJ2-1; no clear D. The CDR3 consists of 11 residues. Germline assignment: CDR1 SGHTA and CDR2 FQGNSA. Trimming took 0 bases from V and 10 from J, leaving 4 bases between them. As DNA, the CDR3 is TGTGCCAGCAGCTTAGCGGCGGAGCAGTTCTTC. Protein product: CASSLAAEQFF.

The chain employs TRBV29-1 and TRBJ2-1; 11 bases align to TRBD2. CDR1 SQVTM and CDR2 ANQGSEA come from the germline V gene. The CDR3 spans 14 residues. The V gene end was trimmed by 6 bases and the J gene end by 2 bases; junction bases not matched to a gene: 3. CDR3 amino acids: CSVSGLAAYNEQFF. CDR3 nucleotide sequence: TGCAGCGTCTCGGGACTAGCGGCCTACAATGAGCAGTTCTTC.

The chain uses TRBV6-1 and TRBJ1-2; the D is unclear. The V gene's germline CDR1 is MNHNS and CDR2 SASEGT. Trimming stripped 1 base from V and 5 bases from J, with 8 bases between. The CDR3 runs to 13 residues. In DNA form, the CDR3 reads TGTGCCAGCAGTGAAGTTGGGGAGTATGGCTACACCTTC. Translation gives CASSEVGEYGYTF.

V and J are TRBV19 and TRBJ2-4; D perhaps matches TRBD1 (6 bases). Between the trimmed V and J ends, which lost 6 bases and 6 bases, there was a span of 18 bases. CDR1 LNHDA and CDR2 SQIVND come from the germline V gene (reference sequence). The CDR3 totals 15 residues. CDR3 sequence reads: CASSSYRDGRNIQYF. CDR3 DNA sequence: TGTGCCAGTAGCTCTTACAGGGATGGGAGAAACATTCAGTACTTC.